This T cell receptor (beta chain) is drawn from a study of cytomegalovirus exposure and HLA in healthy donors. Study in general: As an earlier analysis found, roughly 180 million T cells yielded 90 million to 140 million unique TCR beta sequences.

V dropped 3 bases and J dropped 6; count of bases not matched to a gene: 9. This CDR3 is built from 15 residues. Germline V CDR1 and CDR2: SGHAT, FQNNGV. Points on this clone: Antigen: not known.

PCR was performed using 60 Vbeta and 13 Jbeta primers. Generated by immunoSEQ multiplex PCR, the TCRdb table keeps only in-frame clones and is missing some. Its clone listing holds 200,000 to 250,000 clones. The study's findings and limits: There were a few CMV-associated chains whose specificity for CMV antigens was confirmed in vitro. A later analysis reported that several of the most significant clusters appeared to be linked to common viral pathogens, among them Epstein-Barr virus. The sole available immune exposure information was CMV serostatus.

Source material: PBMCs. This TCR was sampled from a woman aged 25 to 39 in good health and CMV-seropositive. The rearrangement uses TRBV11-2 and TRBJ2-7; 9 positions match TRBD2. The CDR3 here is CASSLVAGGPGEQYF. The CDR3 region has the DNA TGTGCCAGCAGCTTGGTGGCGGGAGGGCCGGGCGAGCAGTACTTC. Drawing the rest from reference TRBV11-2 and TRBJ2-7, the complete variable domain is EAGVAQSPRYKIIEKRQSVAFWCNPISGHATLYWYQQILGQGPKLLIQFQNNGVVDDSQLPKDRFSAERLKGVDSTLKIQPAKLEDSAVYLCASSLVAGGPGEQYFGPGTRLTVT.